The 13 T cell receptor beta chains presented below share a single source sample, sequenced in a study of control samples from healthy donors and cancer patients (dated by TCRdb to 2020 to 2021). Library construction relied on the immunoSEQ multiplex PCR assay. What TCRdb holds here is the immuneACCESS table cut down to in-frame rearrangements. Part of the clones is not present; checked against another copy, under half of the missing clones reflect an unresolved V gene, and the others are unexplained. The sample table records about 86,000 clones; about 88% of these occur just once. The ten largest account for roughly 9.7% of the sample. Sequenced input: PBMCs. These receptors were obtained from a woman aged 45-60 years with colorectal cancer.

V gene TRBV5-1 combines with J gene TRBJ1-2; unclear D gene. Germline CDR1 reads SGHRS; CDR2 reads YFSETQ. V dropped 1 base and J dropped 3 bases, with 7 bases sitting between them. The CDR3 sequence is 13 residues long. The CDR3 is CASSLSGDYGYTF. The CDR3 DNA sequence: TGCGCCAGCAGCTTGAGTGGGGACTATGGCTACACCTTC.

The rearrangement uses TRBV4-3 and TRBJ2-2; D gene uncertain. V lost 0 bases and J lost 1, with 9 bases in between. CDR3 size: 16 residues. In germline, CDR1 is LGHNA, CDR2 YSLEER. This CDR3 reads CASSQDVTENTGELFF. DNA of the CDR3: TGCGCCAGCAGCCAAGATGTCACAGAGAACACCGGGGAGCTGTTTTTT.

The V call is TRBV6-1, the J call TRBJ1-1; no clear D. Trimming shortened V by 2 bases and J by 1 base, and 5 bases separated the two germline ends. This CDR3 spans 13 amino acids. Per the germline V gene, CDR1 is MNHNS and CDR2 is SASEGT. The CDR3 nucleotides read TGTGCCAGCAGTGAACACGGGAACACTGAAGCTTTCTTT. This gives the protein CASSEHGNTEAFF.

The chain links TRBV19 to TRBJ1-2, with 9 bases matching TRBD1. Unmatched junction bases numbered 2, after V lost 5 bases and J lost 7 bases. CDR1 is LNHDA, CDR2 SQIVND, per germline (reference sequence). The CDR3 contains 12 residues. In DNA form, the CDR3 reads TGTGCCAGTAGTGGGACAGGGTTTGGCTACACCTTC. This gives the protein CASSGTGFGYTF. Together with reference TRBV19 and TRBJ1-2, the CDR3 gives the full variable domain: DGGITQSPKYLFRKEGQNVTLSCEQNLNHDAMYWYRQDPGQGLRLIYYSQIVNDFQKGDIAEGYSVSREKKESFPLTVTSAQKNPTAFYLCASSGTGFGYTFGSGTRLTVV.

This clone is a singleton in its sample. The CDR3 protein is CASSLSIGQGGETGELFF. The CDR3 nucleotides are TGTGCCAGCAGTTTATCGATCGGGCAGGGGGGAGAGACCGGGGAGCTGTTTTTT. V usage is TRBV27 and J usage is TRBJ2-2, with D possibly TRBD1 on 7 matching bases. From germline, CDR1 is MNHEY and CDR2 SMNVEV (reference sequence). The CDR3 covers 18 residues. Between the trimmed V and J ends, which lost 0 bases and 5 bases, there was a span of 19 bases.

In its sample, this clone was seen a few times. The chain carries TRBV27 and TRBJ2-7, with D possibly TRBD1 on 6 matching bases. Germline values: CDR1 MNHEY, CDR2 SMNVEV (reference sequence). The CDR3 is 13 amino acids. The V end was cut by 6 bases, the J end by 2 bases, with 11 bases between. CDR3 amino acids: CASSKTGTYEQYV. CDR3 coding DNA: TGTGCCAGCAGCAAAACAGGGACCTACGAGCAGTACGTC.

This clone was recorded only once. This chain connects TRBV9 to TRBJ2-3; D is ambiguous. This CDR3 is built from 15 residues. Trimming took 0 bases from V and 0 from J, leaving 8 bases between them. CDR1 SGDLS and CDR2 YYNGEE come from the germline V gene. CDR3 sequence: CASSVDWPSTDTQYF. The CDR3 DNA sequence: TGTGCCAGCAGCGTAGATTGGCCTAGCACAGATACGCAGTATTTT.

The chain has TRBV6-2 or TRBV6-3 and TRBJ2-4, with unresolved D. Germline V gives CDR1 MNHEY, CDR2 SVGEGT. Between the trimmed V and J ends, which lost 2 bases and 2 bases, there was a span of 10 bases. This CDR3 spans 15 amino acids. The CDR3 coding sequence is TGTGCCAGCAGTTACGACCCCTTGACCAAAAACATTCAGTACTTC. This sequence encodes CASSYDPLTKNIQYF.

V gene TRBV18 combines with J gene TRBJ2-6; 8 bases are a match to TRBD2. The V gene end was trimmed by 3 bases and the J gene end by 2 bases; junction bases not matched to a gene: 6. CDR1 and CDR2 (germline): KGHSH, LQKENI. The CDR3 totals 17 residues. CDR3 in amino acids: CASSPRGGNPGANVLTF. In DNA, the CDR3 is TGTGCCAGCTCACCCCGGGGGGGGAACCCTGGGGCCAACGTCCTGACTTTC.

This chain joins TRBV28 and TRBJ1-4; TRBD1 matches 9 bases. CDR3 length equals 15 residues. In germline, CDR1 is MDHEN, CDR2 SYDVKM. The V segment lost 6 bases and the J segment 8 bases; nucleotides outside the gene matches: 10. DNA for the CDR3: TGTGCCAGCAGCGGCCGGGACAGGGTGAGAGAAAAACTGTTTTTT. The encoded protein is CASSGRDRVREKLFF. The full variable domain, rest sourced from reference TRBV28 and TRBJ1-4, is DVKVTQSSRYLVKRTGEKVFLECVQDMDHENMFWYRQDPGLGLRLIYFSYDVKMKEKGDIPEGYSVSREKKERFSLILESASTNQTSMYLCASSGRDRVREKLFFGSGTQLSVL.

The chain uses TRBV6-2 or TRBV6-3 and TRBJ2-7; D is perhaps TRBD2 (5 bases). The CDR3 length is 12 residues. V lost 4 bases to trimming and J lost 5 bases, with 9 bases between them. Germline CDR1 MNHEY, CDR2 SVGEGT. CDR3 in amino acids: CASSSTRNEQYV. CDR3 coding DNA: TGTGCCAGCAGTTCAACTAGAAACGAGCAGTACGTC.

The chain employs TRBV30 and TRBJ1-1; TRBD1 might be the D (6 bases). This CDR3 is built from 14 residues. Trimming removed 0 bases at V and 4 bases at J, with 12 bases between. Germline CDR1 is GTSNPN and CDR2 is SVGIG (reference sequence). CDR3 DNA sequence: TGTGCCTGGAGTGTAAGTTCAGGGGCCACTGAAGCTTTCTTT. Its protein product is CAWSVSSGATEAFF.

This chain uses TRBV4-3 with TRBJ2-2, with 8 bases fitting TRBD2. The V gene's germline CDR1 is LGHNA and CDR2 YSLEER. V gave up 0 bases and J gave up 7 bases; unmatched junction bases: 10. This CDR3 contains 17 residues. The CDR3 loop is CASSQEVTGGPGGELFF. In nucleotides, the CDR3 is TGCGCCAGCAGCCAAGAGGTTACGGGGGGGCCAGGCGGGGAGCTGTTTTTT.